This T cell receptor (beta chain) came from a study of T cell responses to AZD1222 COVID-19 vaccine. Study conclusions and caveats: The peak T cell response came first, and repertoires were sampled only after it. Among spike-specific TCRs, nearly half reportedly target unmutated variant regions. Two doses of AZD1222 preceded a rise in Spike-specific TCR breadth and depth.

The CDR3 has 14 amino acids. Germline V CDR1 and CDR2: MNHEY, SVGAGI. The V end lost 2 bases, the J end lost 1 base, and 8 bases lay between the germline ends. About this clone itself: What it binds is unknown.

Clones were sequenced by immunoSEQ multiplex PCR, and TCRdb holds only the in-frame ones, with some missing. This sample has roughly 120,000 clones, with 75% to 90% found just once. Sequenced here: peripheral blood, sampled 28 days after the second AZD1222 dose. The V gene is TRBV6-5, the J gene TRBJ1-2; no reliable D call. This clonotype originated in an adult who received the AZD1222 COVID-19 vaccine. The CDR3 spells CASSYGQFNYGYTF. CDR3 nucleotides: TGTGCCAGCAGTTACGGGCAGTTTAACTATGGCTACACCTTC.